The 18 T cell receptor beta chains below all came from one sample that was sequenced in a study of CD8 T cells in cerebrospinal fluid in Alzheimer's disease (dated by TCRdb to about 2020). Library prep was done by 10x single-cell sequencing. The sequencing machine was a NextSeq 550. Once TCRdb had reprocessed the reads, it stored one entry per CDR3 protein sequence and supplied no DNA. This specimen's table enumerates around 1,700 distinct CDR3 sequences. 7% to 9.5% of the sample goes to the ten largest clones. Sequencing input: cerebrospinal fluid. The source of these receptors is a human donor with mild cognitive impairment.

This clonotype is deemed medium-sized by its frequency. The J gene is TRBJ1-4, the V gene TRBV20-1; TCRdb's D call, TRBD1, is unchecked because there is no DNA. The CDR3 is 14 residues long. CDR1 and CDR2 from the germline V gene are DFQATT and SNEGSKA (reference sequence). CDR3 residues: CSASSPGHSEKLFF.

According to its frequency, this clonotype is medium-sized. This chain connects TRBV27 to TRBJ2-3. Germline loops: CDR1 MNHEY, CDR2 SMNVEV (reference sequence). This CDR3 has 14 amino acids. The CDR3 here is CASSFWENTDTQYF.

This clonotype is classed as large by frequency. The chain couples TRBV7-2 to TRBJ2-2; TCRdb reports TRBD1, a call that lacks DNA to check it against. In germline, CDR1 is SGHTA, CDR2 FQGNSA. The CDR3 has 14 residues. The CDR3: CASSPGHYTGELFF. The whole variable domain, remainder taken from reference TRBV7-2 and TRBJ2-2, is GAGVSQSPSNKVTEKGKDVELRCDPISGHTALYWYRQSLGQGLEFLIYFQGNSAPDKSGLPSDRFSAERTGGSVSTLTIQRTQQEDSAVYLCASSPGHYTGELFFGEGSRLTVL.

This rearrangement joins TRBV27 to TRBJ1-5; TCRdb selects TRBD1, and the lack of DNA leaves this call unchecked. In germline, CDR1 is MNHEY, CDR2 SMNVEV (reference sequence). This CDR3 is 15 amino acids long. The CDR3 loop reads CASSGTGTVLQPQHF.

Frequency places this clonotype as medium-sized. The J gene is TRBJ2-1, the V gene TRBV28; TCRdb reports TRBD2, a call that lacks DNA to check it against. The CDR3 length is 16 residues. The V gene's germline CDR1 is MDHEN and CDR2 SYDVKM. This CDR3 reads CASSSPGLAGVYEQFF.

By frequency, this clonotype registers large. This chain uses TRBV7-8 with TRBJ2-6; TCRdb's assignment of TRBD1 cannot be checked, as there is no DNA. This CDR3 region has 17 residues. The V gene's germline CDR1 is SGHVS and CDR2 FQNEAQ. This CDR3 is CASSPDRALAGANVLTF.

The J gene is TRBJ1-1, the V gene TRBV6-5; TCRdb lists TRBD1, though no DNA is available to test this call. This CDR3 region has 17 residues. Germline CDR1 is MNHEY and CDR2 is SVGAGI. CDR3 sequence: CASSYSRPQTANTEAFF.

This clonotype is medium-sized (0.01 to 0.1%) by frequency. The J gene is TRBJ1-1, the V gene TRBV11-2; TCRdb lists TRBD1, though no DNA is available to test this call. This CDR3 region has 14 residues. The germline V gene has CDR1 SGHAT and CDR2 FQNNGV. The chain's CDR3 is CASSLGQGNTEAFF.

Its frequency marks this clonotype as medium-sized. V is TRBV7-3 and J is TRBJ2-2; the TCRdb D gene call, TRBD1, has no DNA to confirm it. CDR1 is SGHTA, CDR2 FQGTGA, per germline. The CDR3 spans 15 residues. The CDR3 here is CASSSGQGHTGELFF.

This clonotype counts as medium-sized (0.01 to 0.1%) by frequency. The rearrangement uses TRBV5-1 and TRBJ2-1; TCRdb gives TRBD2 as the D gene, but with no DNA this cannot be confirmed. The CDR3 spans 17 residues. Germline loops: CDR1 SGHRS, CDR2 YFSETQ. The CDR3: CASSLDPSGLSYNEQFF.

The CDR3 is CASNSGAESPLHF. The chain links TRBV19 to TRBJ1-6; the D gene TCRdb calls, TRBD1, cannot be checked with no DNA. This CDR3 is built from 13 residues. Germline V gene sequence: CDR1 LNHDA, CDR2 SQIVND (reference sequence).

Considering frequency, this clonotype is medium-sized. This chain links TRBV7-2 with TRBJ2-1. In germline, CDR1 is SGHTA, CDR2 FQGNSA. The CDR3 has 13 amino acids. The CDR3: CASSFGPNNEQFF. Complete variable domain (other parts from reference TRBV7-2 and TRBJ2-1): GAGVSQSPSNKVTEKGKDVELRCDPISGHTALYWYRQSLGQGLEFLIYFQGNSAPDKSGLPSDRFSAERTGGSVSTLTIQRTQQEDSAVYLCASSFGPNNEQFFGPGTRLTVL.

The chain joins TRBV9 to TRBJ2-3; the D gene TCRdb calls, TRBD1, cannot be checked with no DNA. This CDR3 region has 14 residues. Germline loops: CDR1 SGDLS, CDR2 YYNGEE. The CDR3 protein is CASSAGGTVETQYF.

Measured by frequency, this clonotype is medium-sized. This chain connects TRBV20-1 to TRBJ2-7; the TCRdb D gene call, TRBD2, has no DNA to confirm it. The CDR3 totals 13 residues. CDR1 DFQATT and CDR2 SNEGSKA come from the germline V gene (reference sequence). The CDR3 is CSALTSGSKEQYF.

This clonotype is called medium-sized based on its frequency. The chain's CDR3 is CSANSGGNTGELFF. V is TRBV20-1 and J is TRBJ2-2; TCRdb selects TRBD2, and the lack of DNA leaves this call unchecked. From germline, CDR1 is DFQATT and CDR2 SNEGSKA (reference sequence). This CDR3 is 14 amino acids long.

This clonotype is medium-sized by frequency. CDR3 amino acids: CASSQQGLGNQPQHF. The chain is built from TRBV5-5 and TRBJ1-5; TCRdb reports TRBD1, a call that lacks DNA to check it against. The CDR3 loop spans 15 amino acids. Per the germline V gene, CDR1 is SGHKS and CDR2 is YYEKEE (reference sequence).

Measured by frequency, this clonotype is medium-sized. The V call is TRBV28, the J call TRBJ1-1. Per germline, CDR1 MDHEN and CDR2 SYDVKM. This CDR3 contains 11 residues. The CDR3 is CASGRNTEAFF.

This clonotype is identified as medium-sized (0.01 to 0.1%) from frequency. The V and J genes are TRBV2 and TRBJ2-2; the TCRdb D gene call, TRBD2, has no DNA to confirm it. The CDR3 consists of 19 residues. Germline V gives CDR1 SNHLY, CDR2 FYNNEI. The CDR3 spells CASSLKGGGDLTHTGELFF.